Below, 12 T cell receptor beta chains from the same sample are listed, as sequenced in a study of regulatory dendritic cells for organ transplantation. Profiled with immunoSEQ multiplex PCR; TCRdb holds only in-frame clones, not every one. The sample holds about 20,000 clones; about 85% are singletons and the top ten take 0.26%. Sorted T cells were CFSE-labeled and cultured more than 4 days with allogeneic regulatory or mature dendritic cells at 1:10. Their recognized antigens are unknown. The sequencing input was naive CD4+ T cells from blood cultured with dendritic cells. Subset indicated: CD45RA+ naive T cells. The receptor source for this set is a human donor in good health.

Comments on this clone: One junction end disagrees with the germline gene, perhaps due to a read error. V is TRBV7-7 and J is TRBJ2-4; D is uncertain. The CDR3 consists of 19 residues. In germline, CDR1 is SSHAT, CDR2 FNYEAQ (reference sequence). This CDR3 is CASSNNPRQVYGVKNIQYF. CDR3 coding DNA: TGTGCTAGCAGCAATAACCCGCGACAAGTGTACGGAGTCAAAAACATTCAGTACTTC.

The chain carries TRBV28 and TRBJ2-2, with D perhaps TRBD1 or TRBD2 (5 bases each). This CDR3 is 15 amino acids long. In germline, CDR1 is MDHEN, CDR2 SYDVKM. The V end was cut by 5 bases, the J end by 6 bases, with 16 bases between. The CDR3 loop reads CASSQNFGDPGELFF. In nucleotides, the CDR3 is TGTGCCAGCAGTCAAAACTTCGGGGACCCCGGGGAGCTGTTTTTT.

This sequence joins TRBV19 and TRBJ2-1, with D possibly TRBD1 on 7 matching bases. This CDR3 contains 15 residues. CDR1 is LNHDA and CDR2 is SQIVND in the germline V gene (reference sequence). The ends were cut back, 1 base at V and 13 bases at J, with 20 bases in the middle. This CDR3 reads CASSIGGGGRAFQFF. The CDR3 coding sequence is TGTGCCAGTAGTATAGGAGGAGGGGGCCGGGCGTTCCAGTTCTTC.

The CDR3 DNA is TGTGCCAGCAGTTTGGAAACAAACCAAGAGACCCAGTACTTC. Translated: CASSLETNQETQYF. The rearrangement uses TRBV28 and TRBJ2-5; no definite D call. Trimming removed 3 bases at V and 0 bases at J, with 8 bases between. From germline, CDR1 is MDHEN and CDR2 SYDVKM. CDR3 size: 14 residues.

This sequence joins TRBV7-6 and TRBJ1-5, with a tentative D call TRBD1 (5 bases). Trimming took 1 base from V and 1 from J, leaving 14 bases between them. This CDR3 has 17 amino acids. Per the germline V gene, CDR1 is SGHVS and CDR2 is FNYEAQ. The CDR3 DNA sequence: TGTGCCAGCAGCTTAGGCGGCCGGGACCTAAGCAATCAGCCCCAGCATTTT. Residues: CASSLGGRDLSNQPQHF.

This clone is a singleton in its sample. V is TRBV18 and J is TRBJ1-1; 10 bases agree with TRBD1. Trimming removed 7 bases from V and 8 bases from J; junction bases left unmatched: 13. The germline CDR1 and CDR2 sequences are KGHSH and LQKENI. CDR3 size: 15 residues. In DNA, the CDR3 is TGTGCCAGCTGCCTCATCGACAGGGGGCGGTCCGAAGCTTTCTTT. Translating it yields CASCLIDRGRSEAFF.

CDR3 DNA sequence: TGCGCCAGCAGTGAAGCGGGAGCCAAAAACATTCAGTACTTC. It codes for CASSEAGAKNIQYF. V and J are TRBV10-1 and TRBJ2-4, with a possible D match to TRBD2 (6 bases). The CDR3 covers 14 residues. Trimming removed 3 bases at V and 0 bases at J, with 6 bases between. The germline CDR1 and CDR2 sequences are WNHNN and SYGVQD (reference sequence).

The V gene is TRBV28, the J gene TRBJ1-2; D might be TRBD1 (5 bases). Per germline, CDR1 MDHEN and CDR2 SYDVKM. V was pared by 5 bases and J by 3 bases, with 22 bases between. CDR3 length equals 17 residues. CDR3 loop: CASSRTGTEGFYYGYTF. CDR3 nucleotide sequence: TGTGCCAGCAGTCGAACCGGGACGGAGGGCTTTTACTATGGCTACACCTTC.

The rearrangement joins TRBV6-1 to TRBJ1-3; 10 positions match TRBD1. Trimming cost V 4 bases and J 0 bases; bases outside gene matches: 12. The CDR3 consists of 19 residues. Germline lookup yields CDR1 MNHNS and CDR2 SASEGT. As DNA, the CDR3 is TGTGCCAGCAGTGGTCTGATTTGGGACAGGGGCTTCTCTGGAAACACCATATATTTT. This sequence encodes CASSGLIWDRGFSGNTIYF.

This chain joins TRBV11-3 and TRBJ2-1; D remains unclear. Trimming pared 0 bases from V and 7 bases from J, leaving 7 bases between. Germline V CDR1 and CDR2: SGHNT, YENEEA. The CDR3 contains 13 residues. CDR3 loop: CASSLENWNEQFF. The DNA for the CDR3 is TGTGCCAGCAGCTTAGAAAACTGGAATGAGCAGTTCTTC.

The chain combines TRBV11-2 with TRBJ2-5; TRBD2 aligns across 14 bases. Germline V gene data show CDR1 as SGHAT and CDR2 as FQNNGV. This CDR3 has 19 residues. Trimming removed 5 bases from V and 4 bases from J; junction bases left unmatched: 15. As DNA, the CDR3 is TGTGCCAGCAGCCCACTAGCGCGACTAGCGGGGGGGCCGGGAGAGACCCAGTACTTC. Amino acids: CASSPLARLAGGPGETQYF.

The chain joins TRBV18 to TRBJ1-2; D is ambiguous. CDR3 length equals 15 residues. The germline V and J ends were trimmed by 3 bases and 4 bases, with 15 bases remaining between them. Germline assignment: CDR1 KGHSH and CDR2 LQKENI. The CDR3 loop is CASSPTNSAFYGYTF. DNA for the CDR3: TGTGCCAGCTCACCCACAAATTCCGCATTCTATGGCTACACCTTC.